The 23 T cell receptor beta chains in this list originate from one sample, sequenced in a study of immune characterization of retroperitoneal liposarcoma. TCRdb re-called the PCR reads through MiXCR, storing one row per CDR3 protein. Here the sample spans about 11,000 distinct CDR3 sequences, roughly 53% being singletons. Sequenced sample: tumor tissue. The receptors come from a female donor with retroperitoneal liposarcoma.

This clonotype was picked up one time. The CDR3: CASSSRGWERAEQYF. CDR3 sequence (DNA): TGTGCCAGCAGCTCGAGGGGGTGGGAGCGGGCCGAGCAGTACTTC. The rearrangement joins TRBV7-2 to TRBJ2-7; perhaps D is TRBD1 or TRBD2 (6 bases each). The CDR3 is 15 residues long. Trimming pared 4 bases from V and 6 bases from J, leaving 19 bases between. The germline V gene encodes CDR1 SGHTA and CDR2 FQGNSA.

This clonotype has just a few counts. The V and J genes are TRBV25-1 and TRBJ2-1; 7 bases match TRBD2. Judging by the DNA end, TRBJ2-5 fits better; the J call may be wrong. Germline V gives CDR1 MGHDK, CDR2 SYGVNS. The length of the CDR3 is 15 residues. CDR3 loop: CASSEWGGIRETQYF. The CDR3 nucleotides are TGTGCCAGCAGTGAATGGGGGGGAATCAGGGAGACCCAGTACTTC.

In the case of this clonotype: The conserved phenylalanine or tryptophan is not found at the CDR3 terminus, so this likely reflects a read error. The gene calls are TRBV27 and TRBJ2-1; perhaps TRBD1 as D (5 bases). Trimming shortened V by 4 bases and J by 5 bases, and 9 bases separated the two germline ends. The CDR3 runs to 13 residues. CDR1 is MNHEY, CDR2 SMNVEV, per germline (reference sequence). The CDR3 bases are TGTGCCAGCAGTTCAATACAGGACAATGAGCAGTTCTCC. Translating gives CASSSIQDNEQFS.

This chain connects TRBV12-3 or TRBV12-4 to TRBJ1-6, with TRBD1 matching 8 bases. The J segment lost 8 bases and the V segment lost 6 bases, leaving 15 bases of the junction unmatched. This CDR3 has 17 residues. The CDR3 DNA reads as TGTGCCAGCAGGGGGAGTGCGGACAGGGAGATACATTCACCCCTCCACTTT. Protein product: CASRGSADREIHSPLHF.

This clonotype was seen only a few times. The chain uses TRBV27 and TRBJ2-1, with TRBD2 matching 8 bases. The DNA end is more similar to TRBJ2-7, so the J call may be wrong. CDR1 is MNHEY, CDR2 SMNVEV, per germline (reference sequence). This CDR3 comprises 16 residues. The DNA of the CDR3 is TGTGCCAGCAGTTCCCTAAGCGGGGGCAGGGCCTACGAGCAGTACTTC. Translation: CASSSLSGGRAYEQYF.

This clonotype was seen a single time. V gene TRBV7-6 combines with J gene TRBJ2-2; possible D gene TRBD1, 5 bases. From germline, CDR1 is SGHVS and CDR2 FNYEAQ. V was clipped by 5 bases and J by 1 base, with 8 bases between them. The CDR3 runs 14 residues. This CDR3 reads CASSKTGNTGELFF. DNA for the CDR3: TGTGCCAGCAGCAAAACAGGGAACACCGGGGAGCTGTTTTTT.

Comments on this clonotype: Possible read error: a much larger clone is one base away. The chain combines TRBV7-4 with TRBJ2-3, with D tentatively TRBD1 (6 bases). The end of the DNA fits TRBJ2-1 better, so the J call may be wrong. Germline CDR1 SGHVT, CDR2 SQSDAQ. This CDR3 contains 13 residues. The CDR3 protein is CASSLRGKAEQFF. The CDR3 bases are TGTGCCAGCAGCTTAAGGGGGAAAGCTGAGCAGTTCTTC.

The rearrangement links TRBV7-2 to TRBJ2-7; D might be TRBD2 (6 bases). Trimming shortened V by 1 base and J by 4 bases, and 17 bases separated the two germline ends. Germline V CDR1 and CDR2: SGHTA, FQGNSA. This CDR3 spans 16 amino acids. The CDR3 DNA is TGTGCCAGCAGCTTAGACGCCGGGAGTCTCAAGTACGAGCAGTACTTC. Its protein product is CASSLDAGSLKYEQYF.

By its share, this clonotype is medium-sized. CDR3: CASSEEYGTYEQFF. CDR3 in DNA: TGTGCCAGCAGTGAAGAGTACGGAACCTACGAGCAGTTCTTC. V gene TRBV6-1 combines with J gene TRBJ2-1; D gene ambiguous. Trimming removed 1 base from V and 10 bases from J, with 14 bases in between. In germline, CDR1 is MNHNS, CDR2 SASEGT. This CDR3 has 14 residues.

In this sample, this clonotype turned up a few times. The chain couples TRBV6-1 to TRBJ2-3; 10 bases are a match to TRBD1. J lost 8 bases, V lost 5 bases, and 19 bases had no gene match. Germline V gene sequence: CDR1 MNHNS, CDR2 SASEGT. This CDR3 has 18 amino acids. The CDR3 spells CASSIQGGQGIVLVTQYF. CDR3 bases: TGTGCCAGCAGTATTCAGGGGGGACAGGGGATTGTTTTGGTTACGCAGTATTTT.

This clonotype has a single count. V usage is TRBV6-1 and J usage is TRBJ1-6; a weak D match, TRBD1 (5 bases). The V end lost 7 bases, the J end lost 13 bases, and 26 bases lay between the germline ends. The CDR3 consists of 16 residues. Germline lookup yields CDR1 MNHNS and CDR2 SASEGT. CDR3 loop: CASTEKSDRYNPPLHF. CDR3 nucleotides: TGTGCCAGCACCGAAAAGAGCGACAGATATAATCCCCCCCTCCACTTT.

This chain's CDR3 is CASSDPPSEQFF. In nucleotides, the CDR3 is TGTGCCAGCAGTGATCCCCCTTCTGAGCAGTTCTTC. This chain links TRBV6-1 with TRBJ2-5; no firm D call. The J call may be wrong; the DNA end is better matched by TRBJ2-1. Germline CDR1 is MNHNS and CDR2 is SASEGT. The CDR3 consists of 12 residues.

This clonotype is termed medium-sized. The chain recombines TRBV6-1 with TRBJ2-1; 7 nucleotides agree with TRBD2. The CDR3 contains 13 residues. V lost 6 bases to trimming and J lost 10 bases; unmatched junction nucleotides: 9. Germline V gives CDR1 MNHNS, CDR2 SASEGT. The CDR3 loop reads CASRLATYYEQFF. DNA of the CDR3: TGTGCCAGCAGACTAGCGACCTACTACGAGCAGTTCTTC.

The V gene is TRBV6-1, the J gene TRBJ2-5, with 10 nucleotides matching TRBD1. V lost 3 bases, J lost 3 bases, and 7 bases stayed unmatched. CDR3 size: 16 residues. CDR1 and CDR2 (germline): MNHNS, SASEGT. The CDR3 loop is CASSEGQGRLEETQYF. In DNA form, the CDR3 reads TGTGCCAGCAGTGAGGGACAGGGGAGGTTGGAAGAGACCCAGTACTTC.

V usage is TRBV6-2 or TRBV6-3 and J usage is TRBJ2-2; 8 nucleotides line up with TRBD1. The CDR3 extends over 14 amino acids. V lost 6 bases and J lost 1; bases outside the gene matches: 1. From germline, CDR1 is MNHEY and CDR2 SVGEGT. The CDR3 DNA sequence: TGTGCCAGCAGGACAGGGGTGAACACCGGGGAGCTGTTTTTT. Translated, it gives CASRTGVNTGELFF.

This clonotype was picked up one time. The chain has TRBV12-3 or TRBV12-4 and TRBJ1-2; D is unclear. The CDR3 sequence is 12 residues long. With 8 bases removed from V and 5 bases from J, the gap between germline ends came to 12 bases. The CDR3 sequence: CASWASRYGYTF. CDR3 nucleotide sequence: TGTGCCAGCTGGGCCAGTCGATATGGCTACACCTTC.

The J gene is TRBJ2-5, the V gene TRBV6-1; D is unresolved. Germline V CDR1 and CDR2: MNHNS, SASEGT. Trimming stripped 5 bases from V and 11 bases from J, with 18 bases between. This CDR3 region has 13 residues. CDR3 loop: CASSFLRSNEQYF. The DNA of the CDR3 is TGTGCCAGCAGTTTTCTTAGGAGCAATGAGCAGTACTTC.

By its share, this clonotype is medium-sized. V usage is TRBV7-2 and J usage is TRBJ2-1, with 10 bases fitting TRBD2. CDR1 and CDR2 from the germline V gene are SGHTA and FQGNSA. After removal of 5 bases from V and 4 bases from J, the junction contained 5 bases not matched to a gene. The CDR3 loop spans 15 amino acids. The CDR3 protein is CASSPDSGRYNEQFF. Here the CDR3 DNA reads TGTGCCAGCAGCCCAGATAGCGGGAGGTACAATGAGCAGTTCTTC.

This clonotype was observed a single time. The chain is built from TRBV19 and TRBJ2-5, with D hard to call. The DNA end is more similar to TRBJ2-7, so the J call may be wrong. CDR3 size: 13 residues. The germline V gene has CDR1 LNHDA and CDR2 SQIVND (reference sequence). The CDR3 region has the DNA TGTGCCAGTAGTCTTTTGCTCGGAGTCGAGCAGTACTTC. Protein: CASSLLLGVEQYF.

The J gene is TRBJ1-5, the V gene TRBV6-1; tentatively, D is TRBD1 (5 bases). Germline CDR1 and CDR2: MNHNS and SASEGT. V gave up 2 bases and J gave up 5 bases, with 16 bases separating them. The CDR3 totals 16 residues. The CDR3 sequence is CASSESVRAMDQPQHF. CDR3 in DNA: TGTGCCAGCAGTGAATCTGTCAGGGCTATGGATCAGCCCCAGCATTTT.

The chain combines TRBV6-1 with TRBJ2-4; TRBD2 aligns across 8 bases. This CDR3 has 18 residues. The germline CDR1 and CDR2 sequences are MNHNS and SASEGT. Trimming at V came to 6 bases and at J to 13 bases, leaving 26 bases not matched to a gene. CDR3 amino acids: CASRARLAKPSSYNEQYF. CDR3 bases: TGTGCCAGCAGAGCACGACTAGCGAAACCCAGCTCCTACAATGAGCAGTACTTC.

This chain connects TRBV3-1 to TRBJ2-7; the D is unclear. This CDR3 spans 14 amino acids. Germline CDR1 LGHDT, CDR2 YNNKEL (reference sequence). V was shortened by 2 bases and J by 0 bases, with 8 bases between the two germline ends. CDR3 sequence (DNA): TGTGCCAGCAGCCAATTCCTAAACTCCTACGAGCAGTACTTC. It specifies CASSQFLNSYEQYF.

CDR3 sequence: CATAQGTHSYNEQFF. The CDR3 DNA follows: TGTGCCACTGCCCAGGGGACTCACTCCTACAATGAGCAGTTCTTC. The chain carries TRBV24-1 and TRBJ2-5; D may be TRBD1 or TRBD2 (6 bases each). The tail of the sequence fits TRBJ2-1 better, so the J call may be wrong. The CDR3 has 15 residues. Germline values: CDR1 KGHDR, CDR2 SFDVKD.